These T cell receptor beta chains were read from a single sample in a study of cytomegalovirus exposure and HLA in healthy donors. Profiling relied on immunoSEQ multiplex PCR, and the TCRdb table lists in-frame clones only, not all of them. Counted here are about 160,000 clones, 80% to 85% occurring once; the ten biggest clones make up approximately 1.3%. Sequenced: PBMCs. Every receptor here comes from a boy younger than 10 in good health and CMV-seronegative. The CDR3 runs from the conserved cysteine through the conserved F or W. Fields, in order: J gene, V gene, D gene, clone size, CDR3 DNA, CDR3 protein. A D gene is named only where the DNA matches it firmly. Size values are once, few and many counts, or a class for expanded clones, and some rows have none.

TRBJ1-4 | TRBV7-8 | . | . | TGTGCCAGCAGCTTAGCGCTGGGGCTGGTCGGTGAAAAACTGTTTTTT | CASSLALGLVGEKLFF
TRBJ1-1 | TRBV7-2 | . | . | TGTGCCAGCAGCCGACGGACTGGCTTATCAGACACTGAAGCTTTCTTT | CASSRRTGLSDTEAFF
TRBJ1-2 | TRBV6-1 | . | few | TGTGCCAGCAGTGAAAGGGAGGTAGGACAAGGCTACACCTTC | CASSEREVGQGYTF
TRBJ2-2 | TRBV4-3 | TRBD2 | . | TGCGCCAGCAGCCAAGATTCGGGGGGTCTCGGCGGGGAGCTGTTTTTT | CASSQDSGGLGGELFF
TRBJ2-7 | TRBV7-9 | . | . | TGTGCCAGCAGCTTAGGGCGGGGCGAGCAGTACTTC | CASSLGRGEQYF
TRBJ2-1 | TRBV7-2 | TRBD2 | . | TGTGCCAGCAGCTTAGTAGCTAGCGGGGGGTACAATGAGCAGTTCTTC | CASSLVASGGYNEQFF
TRBJ2-3 | TRBV14 | . | . | TGTGCCAGCAGCCAAGCTAAGTCTAGCCCTCACCTTGATGGTAGCACAGATACGCAGTATTTT | CASSQAKSSPHLDGSTDTQYF
TRBJ2-7 | TRBV7-3 | TRBD2 | . | TGTGCCAGCAGCCCGGTCGGACCCCCATGGACTAGCGGGAGTGCGAGCTCCTACGAGCAGTACTTC | CASSPVGPPWTSGSASSYEQYF
TRBJ2-7 | TRBV6-5 | . | . | TGTGCCAGCACCTCGTCGTTGTACGAGCAGTACTTC | CASTSSLYEQYF
TRBJ2-7 | TRBV5-6 | TRBD2 | . | TGTGCCAGCAGCCCCCGAGGCGGACTAGCGGGAGGGCGGACCTACGAGCAGTACTTC | CASSPRGGLAGGRTYEQYF
TRBJ2-6 | TRBV7-9 | . | . | TGTTCCAGCAGCGCCAAACAGGGAACCGGGGCCAACGTCCTGACTTTC | CSSSAKQGTGANVLTF
TRBJ2-7 | TRBV30 | . | . | TGTGCCTGGAGTGTAGGTCGGAGAGACTACGAGCAGTACTTC | CAWSVGRRDYEQYF
TRBJ2-5 | TRBV20-1 | . | . | TGCAGTGCTAGTCAGCAAGAGACCCAGTACTTC | CSASQQETQYF
TRBJ2-2 | TRBV14 | . | . | TGTGCCAGCAGCCAAGATATGAACACCGGGGAGCTGTTTTTT | CASSQDMNTGELFF